Listed below are T cell receptor beta chains from one sample, sequenced in a study of T cell responses to AZD1222 COVID-19 vaccine. Using immunoSEQ multiplex PCR, the repertoire was profiled, and TCRdb retains in-frame clones only, with some absent. Of about 130,000 clones listed, over 75% are singletons. The material was peripheral blood, obtained on day 0 of AZD1222 vaccination. These receptor sequences come from an adult in good health. Both conserved end residues are part of each CDR3. The D gene is left open where the match is weak. The size of a clone is reported for some rows only, either as once, few or many, or as a class for expanded clones.

J gene: TRBJ2-1
V gene: TRBV9
clone size: NA
D gene: NA
CDR3 protein: CASSGGDPTSNEQFF
CDR3 DNA: TGTGCCAGCAGCGGAGGCGATCCTACCTCCAATGAGCAGTTCTTC

J gene: TRBJ1-1
V gene: TRBV18
clone size: NA
D gene: NA
CDR3 protein: CASSPIHTGRRAFF
CDR3 DNA: TGTGCCAGCTCACCGATTCATACAGGGAGGAGAGCTTTCTTT

J gene: TRBJ1-2
V gene: TRBV3-1/TRBV3-2
clone size: once
D gene: TRBD1
CDR3 protein: CASSDGQGDGYTF
CDR3 DNA: TGTGCCAGCAGCGACGGACAGGGGGATGGCTACACCTTC

J gene: TRBJ1-6
V gene: TRBV4-1
clone size: NA
D gene: NA
CDR3 protein: CASSQGWSGNSPLHF
CDR3 DNA: TGCGCCAGCAGCCAAGGGTGGTCTGGTAATTCACCCCTCCACTTT

J gene: TRBJ1-4
V gene: TRBV2
clone size: NA
D gene: NA
CDR3 protein: CASRGGEGKLFF
CDR3 DNA: TGTGCCAGCAGAGGGGGTGAGGGAAAACTGTTTTTT

J gene: TRBJ1-2
V gene: TRBV19
clone size: once
D gene: NA
CDR3 protein: CASSIPPAYGYTF
CDR3 DNA: TGTGCCAGTAGTATCCCCCCGGCCTATGGCTACACCTTC

J gene: TRBJ1-1
V gene: TRBV7-2
clone size: NA
D gene: NA
CDR3 protein: CASSLSPKSQAFF
CDR3 DNA: TGTGCCAGCAGCTTATCACCGAAGTCGCAGGCTTTCTTT

J gene: TRBJ2-1
V gene: TRBV4-1
clone size: NA
D gene: TRBD2
CDR3 protein: CASSLLAAEYNEQFF
CDR3 DNA: TGCGCCAGCAGCCTACTAGCGGCGGAGTACAATGAGCAGTTCTTC

J gene: TRBJ1-4
V gene: TRBV14
clone size: NA
D gene: NA
CDR3 protein: CASSQVGGKLFF
CDR3 DNA: TGTGCCAGCAGCCAAGTGGGGGGAAAACTGTTTTTT

J gene: TRBJ1-3
V gene: TRBV6-5
clone size: NA
D gene: NA
CDR3 protein: CASSPGVSSGNTIYF
CDR3 DNA: TGTGCCAGCAGCCCAGGGGTGAGCTCTGGAAACACCATATATTTT

J gene: TRBJ2-7
V gene: TRBV18
clone size: NA
D gene: TRBD1
CDR3 protein: CASSRGQGLIYEQYF
CDR3 DNA: TGTGCCAGCTCACGGGGACAGGGGTTGATCTACGAGCAGTACTTC

J gene: TRBJ2-1
V gene: TRBV10-3
clone size: few
D gene: NA
CDR3 protein: CAISEPRTAEQFF
CDR3 DNA: TGTGCCATCAGTGAACCAAGGACAGCTGAGCAGTTCTTC

J gene: TRBJ1-6
V gene: TRBV3-1/TRBV3-2
clone size: once
D gene: NA
CDR3 protein: CASSQAGTERPLHF
CDR3 DNA: TGTGCCAGCAGCCAAGCCGGGACGGAGAGGCCCCTCCACTTT

J gene: TRBJ2-3
V gene: TRBV19
clone size: NA
D gene: NA
CDR3 protein: CASSMDGTDTQYF
CDR3 DNA: TGTGCCAGTAGTATGGACGGCACAGATACGCAGTATTTT

J gene: TRBJ2-2
V gene: TRBV28
clone size: once
D gene: NA
CDR3 protein: CASFGQPTGELFF
CDR3 DNA: TGTGCCAGCTTCGGACAGCCCACCGGGGAGCTGTTTTTT

J gene: TRBJ1-5
V gene: TRBV27
clone size: NA
D gene: NA
CDR3 protein: CASSLRAGRQPQHF
CDR3 DNA: TGTGCCAGCAGTTTACGGGCGGGGCGTCAGCCCCAGCATTTT